The 29 T cell receptor beta chains below come from one sample, sequenced in a study of cytomegalovirus exposure and HLA in healthy donors. The PCR was carried out with 60 Vbeta primers and 13 Jbeta primers. Method: immunoSEQ multiplex PCR; TCRdb's copy keeps in-frame clones and lacks some. The repertoire holds 110,000 or so clones, with 60% to 85% as singletons. Material: PBMCs. The receptor source for this set is a woman aged 40 to 55 in good health and CMV-seropositive.

This CDR3 is CASSPSPTGGAGANVLTF. The CDR3 DNA is TGTGCCAGCTCACCATCCCCGACAGGGGGCGCTGGGGCCAACGTCCTGACTTTC. The chain links TRBV18 to TRBJ2-6; TRBD1 agrees at 10 bases. V was clipped by 2 bases and J by 2 bases; unmatched bases: 6. The CDR3 loop spans 18 amino acids. Germline V gives CDR1 KGHSH, CDR2 LQKENI. Full variable domain (remainder filled in from reference TRBV18 and TRBJ2-6): NAGVMQNPRHLVRRRGQEARLRCSPMKGHSHVYWYRQLPEEGLKFMVYLQKENIIDESGMPKERFSAEFPKEGPSILRIQQVVRGDSAAYFCASSPSPTGGAGANVLTFGAGSRLTVL.

The chain joins TRBV4-1 to TRBJ1-2; D is perhaps TRBD1 (5 bases). Germline CDR1 is MGHRA and CDR2 is YSYEKL. V lost 5 bases to trimming and J lost 2 bases, with 12 bases between them. The CDR3 totals 14 residues. The CDR3 reads CASSGGGKNYGYTF. DNA of the CDR3: TGCGCCAGCAGCGGGGGAGGGAAAAACTATGGCTACACCTTC.

The CDR3: CASSPGTANSPLHF. In DNA, the CDR3 is TGTGCCAGCAGCCCCGGGACAGCAAATTCACCCCTCCACTTT. This chain links TRBV14 with TRBJ1-6, with 7 bases fitting TRBD1. Germline loops: CDR1 SGHDN, CDR2 FVKESK. This CDR3 has 14 residues. The trim removed 4 bases at V and 7 bases at J, leaving 4 bases unmatched.

The chain joins TRBV6-1 to TRBJ2-5; 8 bases are a match to TRBD1. V was pared by 9 bases and J by 2 bases, with 5 bases of the junction left unmatched. Germline lookup yields CDR1 MNHNS and CDR2 SASEGT. The CDR3 covers 13 residues. CDR3 sequence reads: CASARTGQETQYF. Here the CDR3 DNA reads TGTGCCAGTGCCCGGACAGGGCAAGAGACCCAGTACTTC.

Remarks on this clone: Relative to the germline gene, one junction end is altered; a read error may explain this. The genes are TRBV7-7 and TRBJ2-3; 10 nucleotides agree with TRBD2. This CDR3 comprises 15 residues. CDR1 and CDR2 from the germline V gene are SSHAT and FNYEAQ (reference sequence). CDR3 coding DNA: TGTGCTAGCAGCCTTGGTCTAGCGGGGGCGGATACGCAGTATTTT. It specifies CASSLGLAGADTQYF.

The gene calls are TRBV6-1 and TRBJ1-1; 9 bases agree with TRBD1. The V gene end was trimmed by 6 bases and the J gene end by 8 bases; junction bases not matched to a gene: 7. The germline gives CDR1 MNHNS, CDR2 SASEGT. The CDR3 is 13 amino acids. CDR3 DNA: TGTGCCAGCAGAGGGACAGGGTGGTCCGAAGCTTTCTTT. Amino acids: CASRGTGWSEAFF.

This rearrangement joins TRBV7-3 to TRBJ2-7; 8 bases are a match to TRBD2. The CDR3 runs to 15 residues. The trim removed 2 bases at V and 3 bases at J, leaving 6 bases unmatched. The germline CDR1 and CDR2 sequences are SGHTA and FQGTGA. In DNA form, the CDR3 reads TGTGCCAGCAGCTTAGCGGGGGGCGCTCTCTACGAGCAGTACTTC. This sequence encodes CASSLAGGALYEQYF. The full variable domain, rest sourced from reference TRBV7-3 and TRBJ2-7, is GAGVSQTPSNKVTEKGKYVELRCDPISGHTALYWYRQSLGQGPEFLIYFQGTGAADDSGLPNDRFFAVRPEGSVSTLKIQRTERGDSAVYLCASSLAGGALYEQYFGPGTRLTVT.

This sequence joins TRBV6-6 and TRBJ1-1, with D maybe TRBD1 (5 bases). V lost 6 bases and J lost 7, with 15 bases in between. Germline V gives CDR1 MNHNY, CDR2 SVGAGI (reference sequence). CDR3 length: 13 amino acids. CDR3 sequence: CASSPGGAREAFF. The CDR3 DNA sequence: TGTGCCAGCAGCCCCGGGGGTGCGCGTGAAGCTTTCTTT.

The chain couples TRBV5-1 to TRBJ2-3; 9 bases fit TRBD2. Germline-derived CDR1 and CDR2 are SGHRS and YFSETQ. The J segment lost 0 bases and the V segment lost 3 bases, leaving 2 bases of the junction unmatched. The CDR3 runs to 15 residues. The CDR3: CASSYSGGSTDTQYF. In DNA, the CDR3 is TGCGCCAGCAGCTATAGCGGGGGTAGCACAGATACGCAGTATTTT.

The rearrangement uses TRBV7-8 and TRBJ1-5, with TRBD1 matching 11 bases. The CDR3 is 18 residues long. Germline loops: CDR1 SGHVS, CDR2 FQNEAQ. J was trimmed by 3 bases and V by 0 bases; bases with no gene match: 7. In DNA form, the CDR3 reads TGTGCCAGCAGCTTAGCTGGGACAGGGGGTTATATCAATCAGCCCCAGCATTTT. It yields the protein CASSLAGTGGYINQPQHF.

The chain carries TRBV29-1 and TRBJ2-5; no clear D. This CDR3 region has 11 residues. In germline, CDR1 is SQVTM, CDR2 ANQGSEA. V was shortened by 3 bases and J by 5 bases, with 7 bases between the two germline ends. CDR3 residues: CSVDRWETQYF. The CDR3 nucleotides are TGCAGCGTTGATAGATGGGAGACCCAGTACTTC.

This chain joins TRBV30 and TRBJ2-7; 9 bases are shared with TRBD1. Germline CDR1 GTSNPN, CDR2 SVGIG (reference sequence). V trimming: 0 bases; J trimming: 1 base; junction bases outside the gene matches: 7. There are 16 residues in the CDR3. The CDR3 nucleotides are TGTGCCTGGAGTGTAGGACAGGGGCAGTTTTCCTACGAGCAGTACTTC. As protein: CAWSVGQGQFSYEQYF.

The chain combines TRBV2 with TRBJ2-1, with TRBD2 as a possible D gene (5 bases). The CDR3 is made up of 15 amino acids. Trimming stripped 10 bases from V and 0 bases from J, with 16 bases between. CDR1 is SNHLY, CDR2 FYNNEI, per germline. DNA for the CDR3: TGTGCCACCAAGGGCGGGCCCAGCTCCTACAATGAGCAGTTCTTC. Its translation is CATKGGPSSYNEQFF.

J is TRBJ2-1 and V is TRBV5-1; 12 bases fit TRBD2. This CDR3 comprises 16 residues. J was trimmed by 7 bases and V by 2 bases; bases with no gene match: 7. Per germline, CDR1 SGHRS and CDR2 YFSETQ. The CDR3 loop reads CASSFELAGGINEQFF. In DNA form, the CDR3 reads TGCGCCAGCAGCTTCGAACTAGCGGGGGGAATAAATGAGCAGTTCTTC. Full variable domain (missing parts from reference TRBV5-1 and TRBJ2-1): KAGVTQTPRYLIKTRGQQVTLSCSPISGHRSVSWYQQTPGQGLQFLFEYFSETQRNKGNFPGRFSGRQFSNSRSEMNVSTLELGDSALYLCASSFELAGGINEQFFGPGTRLTVL.

The chain has TRBV5-1 and TRBJ2-5; a possible D gene is TRBD2 (5 bases). The CDR3 totals 11 residues. Germline V CDR1 and CDR2: SGHRS, YFSETQ. The V gene lost 4 bases and the J gene lost 5 bases, with 6 bases spanning the gap. The CDR3 nucleotides are TGCGCCAGCAGCGAGCGGGAGACCCAGTACTTC. It encodes CASSERETQYF.

The chain has TRBV4-2 and TRBJ2-5, with D perhaps matching TRBD1 (5 bases). The germline V and J ends were trimmed by 0 bases and 5 bases, with 22 bases remaining between them. The CDR3 runs to 18 residues. Germline V gene lookup returns CDR1 LGHNA and CDR2 YNFKEQ. DNA for the CDR3: TGTGCCAGCAGCCAAGACCACGACCAGGGCCTAGAGGCGGAGACCCAGTACTTC. Its translation: CASSQDHDQGLEAETQYF.

The chain has TRBV30 and TRBJ1-4, with TRBD1 as a possible D gene (6 bases). With 3 bases removed from V and 6 bases from J, the gap between germline ends came to 11 bases. CDR3 length equals 13 residues. Germline V CDR1 and CDR2: GTSNPN, SVGIG (reference sequence). CDR3 amino acids: CAWRGGGYEKLFF. In DNA, the CDR3 is TGTGCCTGGAGGGGAGGGGGGTATGAAAAACTGTTTTTT.

The gene calls are TRBV18 and TRBJ1-2; 8 bases align to TRBD1. The CDR3 runs 15 residues. Germline V gene data show CDR1 as KGHSH and CDR2 as LQKENI. V shed 5 bases and J 7 bases; nucleotides not matched to a gene: 12. Written as DNA, the CDR3 is TGTGCCAGCTCAGAGGGACAGGCAGAAGGGAGTGGCTACACCTTC. Translated, it gives CASSEGQAEGSGYTF.

The sample holds a few counts of this clone. V usage is TRBV18 and J usage is TRBJ2-2; D not resolved. Germline V gene lookup returns CDR1 KGHSH and CDR2 LQKENI. The V end was cut by 1 base, the J end by 1 base, with 4 bases between. The CDR3 has 14 residues. The CDR3 spells CASSPQQNTGELFF. CDR3 DNA sequence: TGTGCCAGCTCACCACAGCAGAACACCGGGGAGCTGTTTTTT.

This clone appeared a single time. The rearrangement links TRBV2 to TRBJ1-4; maybe TRBD1 (5 bases). The V and J ends lost 4 bases and 8 bases respectively, with 17 bases between them. This CDR3 region has 15 residues. Germline CDR1 and CDR2: SNHLY and FYNNEI. The DNA for the CDR3 is TGTGCCAGCAGTGTACAGGCCCCGGGTTGGGAAAAACTGTTTTTT. Protein sequence: CASSVQAPGWEKLFF.

The chain links TRBV30 to TRBJ2-1; 10 bases fit TRBD2. The CDR3 totals 17 residues. Looked up from germline, CDR1 is GTSNPN and CDR2 is SVGIG (reference sequence). V lost 3 bases and J lost 1; bases outside the gene matches: 9. CDR3 region: CAWSGSSGGVSYNEQFF. The CDR3 bases are TGTGCCTGGAGCGGGTCTAGCGGGGGTGTATCCTACAATGAGCAGTTCTTC.

The chain joins TRBV27 to TRBJ2-2, with TRBD1 matching 7 bases. The CDR3 is made up of 14 amino acids. Germline values: CDR1 MNHEY, CDR2 SMNVEV (reference sequence). Trimming took 7 bases from V and 7 from J; bases not matched to a gene: 9. Here the CDR3 DNA reads TGTGCCAGCAAGATGACAGGGCAAGTCGGGGAGCTGTTTTTT. It translates to CASKMTGQVGELFF.

Remarks on this clone: The same CDR3 can be traced to other DNA sequences in this sample. The J gene is TRBJ1-2, the V gene TRBV30, with D unresolved. Between the trimmed V and J ends, which lost 2 bases and 5 bases, there was a span of 6 bases. Germline CDR1 GTSNPN, CDR2 SVGIG (reference sequence). The CDR3 loop spans 11 amino acids. The CDR3 loop reads CAWSPSYGYTF. The CDR3 nucleotides are TGTGCCTGGAGTCCCTCTTATGGCTACACCTTC.

This rearrangement joins TRBV6-1 to TRBJ1-3; unclear D gene. The length of the CDR3 is 15 residues. Germline CDR1 is MNHNS and CDR2 is SASEGT. Between the trimmed V and J ends, which lost 6 bases and 1 base, there was a span of 13 bases. DNA of the CDR3: TGTGCCAGCAGCCTACTGTACGGGTCTGGAAACACCATATATTTT. Its protein is CASSLLYGSGNTIYF.

V usage is TRBV7-8 and J usage is TRBJ2-6, with unresolved D. The CDR3 loop spans 19 amino acids. The ends were cut back, 1 base at V and 0 bases at J, with 16 bases in the middle. Germline CDR1 is SGHVS and CDR2 is FQNEAQ. The CDR3 nucleotides read TGTGCCAGCAGCTTAGGGCCCAACGCTGGGCACTCTGGGGCCAACGTCCTGACTTTC. Protein product: CASSLGPNAGHSGANVLTF.

The rearrangement links TRBV9 to TRBJ2-3, with D hard to call. The germline V gene has CDR1 SGDLS and CDR2 YYNGEE. Trimming cost V 0 bases and J 9 bases, with 11 bases left between them. The CDR3 runs to 13 residues. Here the CDR3 DNA reads TGTGCCAGCAGCGTAGAGCAGGCAGGCACGCAGTATTTT. It yields the protein CASSVEQAGTQYF.

The gene calls are TRBV10-2 and TRBJ1-1; D is possibly TRBD1 (5 bases). Germline V gene lookup returns CDR1 WSHSY and CDR2 SAAADI. Deletions cut 4 bases from V and 6 bases from J, with 12 bases between. This CDR3 region has 13 residues. Written as DNA, the CDR3 is TGCGCCAGCAGTGTCAGGGTAGGCGCTGAAGCTTTCTTT. The encoded protein is CASSVRVGAEAFF.

This chain uses TRBV2 with TRBJ2-7, with D possibly matching TRBD1 (6 bases). CDR1 and CDR2 (germline): SNHLY, FYNNEI. The V gene lost 1 base and the J gene lost 5 bases, with 15 bases spanning the gap. This CDR3 is built from 15 residues. For the CDR3, the DNA is TGTGCCAGCAGTGAAGACCAGACAGGAGGCCACGAGCAGTACTTC. Translating gives CASSEDQTGGHEQYF.

This sequence joins TRBV12-5 and TRBJ2-2; a possible D gene is TRBD1 (5 bases). The CDR3 sequence is 17 residues long. V lost 2 bases and J lost 5, with 18 bases in between. The germline V gene has CDR1 LGHNT and CDR2 FRNRAP. DNA for the CDR3: TGTGCTAGTGGTTTGTTTCGGACAACAGCCGCGACCGGGGAGCTGTTTTTT. Its protein product is CASGLFRTTAATGELFF.